These 3 T cell receptor beta chains originate from one sample sequenced in a study of T-cell memory formation after mild COVID-19. TCRdb processed the 5' RACE reads anew with MiXCR; each CDR3 protein has one entry. The sample contains 250,000 or so distinct CDR3 sequences, over 9% of which appear only once. The sequenced sample consisted of PBMCs or a T cell subset sorted from them (not recorded which). The receptors originated from a man younger than 30 who had mild COVID-19 (a few samples of this study predate the infection). Cell type and time point are not known.

The rearrangement joins TRBV7-9 to TRBJ1-3; D unclear. V gave up 3 bases and J gave up 2 bases, with 8 bases separating them. Per germline, CDR1 SEHNR and CDR2 FQNEAQ (reference sequence). The CDR3 consists of 14 residues. The CDR3 coding sequence is TGTGCCAGCAGCTTCACGGGAGCTGGAAACACCATATATTTT. Amino acids: CASSFTGAGNTIYF.

This clonotype was counted only a few times. The rearrangement uses TRBV12-3 or TRBV12-4 and TRBJ1-1; tentative D call: TRBD1 (5 bases). The CDR3 is 14 amino acids. The V and J ends lost 6 bases and 0 bases respectively, with 11 bases between them. This CDR3 is CASRFRGVNTEAFF. In DNA, the CDR3 is TGTGCCAGCAGATTTCGGGGCGTGAACACTGAAGCTTTCTTT.

This clonotype has just a few counts. The V gene is TRBV5-1, the J gene TRBJ1-1; the D is unclear. V lost 4 bases to trimming and J lost 2 bases, with 9 bases between them. CDR3 length: 13 amino acids. The germline V gene has CDR1 SGHRS and CDR2 YFSETQ. The CDR3 DNA reads TGCGCCAGCAGCATAGACGGTAACACTGAAGCTTTCTTT. Its translation: CASSIDGNTEAFF.